This T cell receptor (beta chain) is from a study of T cell responses to AZD1222 COVID-19 vaccine. Findings and limits, study-wide: In the spike-specific TCR repertoire, nearly half reportedly target unmutated variant regions. Samples come after the peak T cell response, not at day 14.

Germline V gene lookup returns CDR1 SGHVS and CDR2 FNYEAQ. The CDR3 spans 13 residues. The V end lost 4 bases, the J end lost 3 bases, and 9 bases lay between the germline ends. Notes on this clone: Its antigen remains unknown.

The data were produced by immunoSEQ multiplex PCR, yet TCRdb's version contains in-frame clones alone and is incomplete. The profile covers roughly 190,000 clones, with about 92% appearing a single time and roughly 4% taken by the ten largest. This receptor was identified in an adult who received the MenACWY meningococcal vaccine as a control. This chain joins TRBV7-6 and TRBJ1-1; weak D call: TRBD1 (6 bases). Here the sequenced sample was peripheral blood, taken 28 days after the second dose of the MenACWY control vaccine. CDR3 region: CASSSGQHTEAFF. CDR3 coding DNA: TGTGCCAGCAGCTCCGGACAGCACACTGAAGCTTTCTTT.